This record concerns one TCR beta chain sequence. Its antigen remains unknown. This CDR3 contains 14 residues. Per the germline V gene, CDR1 is MGHRA and CDR2 is YSYEKL. Trimming stripped 2 bases from V and 11 bases from J, with 18 bases between. This table comes from immunoSEQ multiplex PCR, and its TCRdb copy is limited to in-frame clones, with some not included. The data contain some 2 million clones, approximately 94% of them singletons. This entry belongs to a study of shared clonotypes between healthy human individuals. Study observations and caveats: Rarefaction demonstrated incomplete sorted-subset sequencing despite large depth.

Naive CD8 cells comprised CD45RO-negative, CCR7-positively selected cells, excluding terminally differentiated effector memory CD45RA+ cells. Donation came from healthy HIV-negative adults that had no recent acute infections or vaccinations. The TCR originated in a young man in good health. The chain joins TRBV4-1 to TRBJ1-1, with a tentative D call TRBD1 (5 bases). Sequencing used naive CD8+ T cells sorted from blood. The CDR3 region has the DNA TGCGCCAGCAGCCAACTATCGGGGGACGGAAGGGCTTTCTTT. As protein: CASSQLSGDGRAFF.